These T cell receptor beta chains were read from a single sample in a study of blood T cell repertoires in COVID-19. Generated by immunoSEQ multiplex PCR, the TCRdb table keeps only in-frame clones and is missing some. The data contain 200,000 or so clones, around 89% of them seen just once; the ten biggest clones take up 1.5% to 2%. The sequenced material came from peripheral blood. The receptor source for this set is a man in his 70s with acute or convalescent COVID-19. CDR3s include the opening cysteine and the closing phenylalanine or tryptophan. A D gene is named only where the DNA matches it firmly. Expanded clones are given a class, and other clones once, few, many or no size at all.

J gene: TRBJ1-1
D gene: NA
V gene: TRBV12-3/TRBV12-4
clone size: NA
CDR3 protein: CASWGGNTEAFF
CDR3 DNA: TGTGCCAGTTGGGGGGGGAACACTGAAGCTTTCTTT

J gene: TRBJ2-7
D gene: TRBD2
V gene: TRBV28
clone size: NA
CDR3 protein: CASSSSGSGTYEQYF
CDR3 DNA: TGTGCCAGCAGTTCTAGCGGGAGTGGTACCTACGAGCAGTACTTC

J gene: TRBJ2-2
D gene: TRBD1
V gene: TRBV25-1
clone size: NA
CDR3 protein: CASSGGQITGELFF
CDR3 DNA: TGTGCCAGCAGTGGGGGACAGATTACCGGGGAGCTGTTTTTT

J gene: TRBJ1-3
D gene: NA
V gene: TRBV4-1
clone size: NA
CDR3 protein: CASSQEDRRNTIYF
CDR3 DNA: TGCGCCAGCAGCCAAGAGGACAGACGAAACACCATATATTTT

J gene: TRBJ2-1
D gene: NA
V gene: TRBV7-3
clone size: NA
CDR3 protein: CASSSLGGGRNNEQFF
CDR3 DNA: TGTGCCAGCAGTTCTTTGGGTGGAGGGAGGAACAATGAGCAGTTCTTC

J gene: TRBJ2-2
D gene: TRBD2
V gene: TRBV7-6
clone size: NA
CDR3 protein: CASSSTGTTNTGELFF
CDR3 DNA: TGTGCCAGCAGCTCAACCGGGACTACTAACACCGGGGAGCTGTTTTTT

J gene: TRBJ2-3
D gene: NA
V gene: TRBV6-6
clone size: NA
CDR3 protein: CASSPPPGRLSTDTQYF
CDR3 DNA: TGTGCCAGCAGTCCGCCTCCGGGGAGATTGAGCACAGATACGCAGTATTTT

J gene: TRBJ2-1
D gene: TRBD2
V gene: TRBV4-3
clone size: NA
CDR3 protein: CASSQVSGMNNEQFF
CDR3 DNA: TGCGCCAGCAGCCAGGTTAGCGGGATGAACAATGAGCAGTTCTTC

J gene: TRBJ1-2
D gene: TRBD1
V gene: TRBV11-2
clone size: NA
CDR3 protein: CASSLSTGVYGYTF
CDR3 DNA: TGTGCCAGCAGCTTAAGTACAGGGGTATATGGCTACACCTTC

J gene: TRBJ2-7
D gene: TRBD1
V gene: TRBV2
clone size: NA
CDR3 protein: CASSERRTGGTYEQYF
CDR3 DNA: TGTGCCAGCAGTGAAAGGCGGACAGGGGGAACCTACGAGCAGTACTTC

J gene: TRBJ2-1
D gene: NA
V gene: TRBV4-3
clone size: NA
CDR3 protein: CASSQRIGGRNEQFF
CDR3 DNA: TGCGCCAGCAGCCAAAGGATCGGGGGGCGGAATGAGCAGTTCTTC

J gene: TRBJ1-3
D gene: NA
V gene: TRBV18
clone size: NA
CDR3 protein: CASSPGTGRRNTIYF
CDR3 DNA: TGTGCCAGCTCACCCGGTACAGGGCGCCGAAACACCATATATTTT

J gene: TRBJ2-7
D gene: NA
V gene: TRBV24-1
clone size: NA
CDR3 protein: CATSDSISYEQYF
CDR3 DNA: TGTGCCACCAGCGACTCCATCTCCTACGAGCAGTACTTC

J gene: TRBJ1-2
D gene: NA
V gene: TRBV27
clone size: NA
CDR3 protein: CASSPSWTAVYGYTF
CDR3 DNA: TGTGCCAGCAGTCCATCCTGGACAGCTGTCTATGGCTACACCTTC

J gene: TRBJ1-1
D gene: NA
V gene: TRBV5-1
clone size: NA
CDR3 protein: CASSSGYVGHTEAFF
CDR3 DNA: TGCGCCAGCAGCTCCGGATATGTGGGGCACACTGAAGCTTTCTTT

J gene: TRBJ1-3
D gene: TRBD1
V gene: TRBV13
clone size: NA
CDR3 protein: CASSRRDSGNTIYF
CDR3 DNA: TGTGCCAGCAGCCGACGGGACAGTGGAAACACCATATATTTT

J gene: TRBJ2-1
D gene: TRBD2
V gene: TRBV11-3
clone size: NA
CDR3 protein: CASSLTGTSGSLTYNEQFF
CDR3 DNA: TGTGCCAGCAGCTTAACTGGGACTAGCGGGAGCTTGACCTACAATGAGCAGTTCTTC

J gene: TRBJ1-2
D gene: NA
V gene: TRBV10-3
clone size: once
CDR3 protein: CAISEAGTTNYGYTF
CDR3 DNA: TGTGCCATCAGTGAGGCCGGGACTACTAACTATGGCTACACCTTC

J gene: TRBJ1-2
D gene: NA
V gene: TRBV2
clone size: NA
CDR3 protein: CASSERRESYGYTF
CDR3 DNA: TGTGCCAGCAGTGAGCGGAGAGAATCCTATGGCTACACCTTC

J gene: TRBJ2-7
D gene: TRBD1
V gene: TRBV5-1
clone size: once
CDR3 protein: CASSPAGGPREQYF
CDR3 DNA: TGCGCCAGCAGCCCGGCAGGGGGACCGAGGGAGCAGTACTTC

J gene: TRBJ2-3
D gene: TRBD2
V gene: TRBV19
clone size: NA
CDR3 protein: CASSIESGRADTQYF
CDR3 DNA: TGTGCCAGTAGTATAGAAAGCGGGAGGGCAGATACGCAGTATTTT

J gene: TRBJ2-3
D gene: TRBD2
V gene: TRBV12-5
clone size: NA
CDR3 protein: CASGLRVAGGPRTDTQYF
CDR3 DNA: TGTGCTAGTGGTCTGCGGGTAGCGGGAGGGCCCCGCACAGATACGCAGTATTTT

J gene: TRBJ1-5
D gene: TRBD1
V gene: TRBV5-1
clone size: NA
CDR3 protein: CASSLDTGDGQPQHF
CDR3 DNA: TGCGCCAGCAGCTTGGATACAGGGGACGGTCAGCCCCAGCATTTT

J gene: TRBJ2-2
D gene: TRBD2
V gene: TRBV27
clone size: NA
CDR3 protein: CASSLGGRSGGTGELFF
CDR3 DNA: TGTGCCAGCAGTCTAGGAGGCAGGTCCGGGGGGACCGGGGAGCTGTTTTTT

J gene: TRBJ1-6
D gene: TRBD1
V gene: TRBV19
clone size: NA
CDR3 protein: CASSPRRGNSPLHF
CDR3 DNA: TGTGCCAGTAGTCCCCGCAGGGGGAATTCACCCCTCCACTTT

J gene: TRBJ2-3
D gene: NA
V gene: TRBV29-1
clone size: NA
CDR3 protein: CSVPPHTGIADTQYF
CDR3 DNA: TGCAGCGTTCCCCCCCACACAGGGATAGCAGATACGCAGTATTTT

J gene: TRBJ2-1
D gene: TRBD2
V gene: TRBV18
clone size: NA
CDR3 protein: CASSPRQLAGDEQFF
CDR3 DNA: TGTGCCAGCTCACCCCGGCAACTAGCGGGAGATGAGCAGTTCTTC